The rows below give T cell receptor beta chains drawn from one sample of a study of tumor-infiltrating lymphocytes in primary liver carcinoma. TCRdb called the multiplex PCR reads again in MiXCR, with one record for every CDR3 protein. This sample has about 99,000 distinct CDR3 sequences; almost 70% occur once, and the top ten carry around 9.5%. Specimen: liver tumor tissue from sampling region 5. The origin of the receptors is an older woman with primary liver carcinoma and hepatitis B virus infection. Both conserved end residues are part of each CDR3. The D gene is left open where the match is weak. For some rows the clone size is stated as once, few or many, or as a class when expanded; others skip it.

-	TRBV14	many	TRBJ2-7	TGTGCCAGCAGCCGCGGGCCCGTAGGCTACGAGCAGTACTTC	CASSRGPVGYEQYF
TRBD2	TRBV29-1	once	TRBJ2-1	TGCAGCGTTGCGAGGAGGGGGACTAGCGGGAGCAAAGAGCAGTTCTTC	CSVARRGTSGSKEQFF
-	TRBV29-1	once	TRBJ2-2	TGCAGCGCGACGGAGCGGGCGAACACCTGGGAGCTGTTTTTT	CSATERANTWELFF
TRBD2	TRBV11-2	-	TRBJ2-3	TGTGCCAGCAGCCCGAATTGCGGGAGCTGGTTAGGCGATACGCAGTATTTT	CASSPNCGSWLGDTQYF
-	TRBV11-3	medium-sized	TRBJ2-3	TGTGCCAGCAGCTTAGGCCCCACAGATACGCAGTATTTT	CASSLGPTDTQYF
TRBD2	TRBV29-1	many	TRBJ2-1	TGCAGCGTTGTACGGGACTACCTTTACAATGAGCAGTTCTTC	CSVVRDYLYNEQFF
-	TRBV29-1	-	TRBJ2-6	TGCAGCCTTGGGGGAACTGGGGCCAACGCCCTGACTTTC	CSLGGTGANALTF
-	TRBV12-3/TRBV12-4	-	TRBJ1-1	TGTGCCAGCAGTTTGTCAGGGAACACTGGAGCTTTCTTT	CASSLSGNTGAFF
-	TRBV6-6	-	TRBJ2-7	TGTGCCAGCAGTCCCGGACAGTCCTACAATCAGTACTTC	CASSPGQSYNQYF
-	TRBV5-1	-	TRBJ1-1	TGCGCCAGCTGCTCAGACAGGAACACTGAAGCTTTCTTT	CASCSDRNTEAFF
TRBD2	TRBV7-2	few	TRBJ2-1	TGTGCCAGCAGCCCTAAGACTAGCGGGAGAAGGGGTGAGCAGTTCTTC	CASSPKTSGRRGEQFF
-	TRBV29-1	-	TRBJ1-1	TGCATCGTTTTTTCTTTCAGGGGTAAGAACACGGAAGCTTTCTTT	CIVFSFRGKNTEAFF
TRBD2	TRBV29-1	-	TRBJ2-3	TGCAACGTTGAGGGACTAGCGGGAATAGAAGATACGCAGTATTTT	CNVEGLAGIEDTQYF
TRBD1	TRBV11-1	-	TRBJ2-3	TGTGCCAGCAGCTCACGACAGGGGGATGGAGATGCGCAGTATTTC	CASSSRQGDGDAQYF
-	TRBV7-8	-	TRBJ2-1	TGTGCCAGCAGTTCTGTCTTCGGGGTTCGGGATGAGCAGTTCTTC	CASSSVFGVRDEQFF
-	TRBV12-3/TRBV12-4	-	TRBJ2-3	TGTGCCATCAGTCCCTCCCAAGATACGCAATATTTT	CAISPSQDTQYF
-	TRBV30	-	TRBJ2-6	TGTGCCTGGGCCCGGGAAGGGGCTGAGGACAGCGTCCTGACTTTC	CAWAREGAEDSVLTF
-	TRBV29-1	-	TRBJ2-3	TGCAGCGCTGCCCTGATCCGGAACACAGATACGCAGTACTTT	CSAALIRNTDTQYF
-	TRBV11-3	once	TRBJ2-3	TGTCCCGGCAGCTTCCGGACGGGCACAGATACTCAGTATTTT	CPGSFRTGTDTQYF
-	TRBV12-3/TRBV12-4	-	TRBJ2-2	TGTGACAGCAGTTTAGGGCAGCCGATCGGGGAGCTGTTTTTT	CDSSLGQPIGELFF
-	TRBV11-3	once	TRBJ1-1	TGTGCCAGCAGCTTCGGGACTATAAACACTAAAGCTTTCTTT	CASSFGTINTKAFF
TRBD2	TRBV4-2	-	TRBJ2-1	TGTGCCACAGGACTAGCGGTCCACAATGAGCATTCCTTC	CATGLAVHNEHSF
TRBD2	TRBV20-1	once	TRBJ2-3	TGCAGTGACCAGCCGCCTAGCGGGAGGACAGATACGCAGTATTTT	CSDQPPSGRTDTQYF
-	TRBV11-2	-	TRBJ2-2	TGTGCCAGTACTACCCGGACCAGCGCCGCGAACACAGGGGAGCTGTTTTTT	CASTTRTSAANTGELFF
TRBD2	TRBV11-3	-	TRBJ2-7	TGTGCCAGTAGAAGCTATCGGGAGGACGAGCAGTACTTC	CASRSYREDEQYF